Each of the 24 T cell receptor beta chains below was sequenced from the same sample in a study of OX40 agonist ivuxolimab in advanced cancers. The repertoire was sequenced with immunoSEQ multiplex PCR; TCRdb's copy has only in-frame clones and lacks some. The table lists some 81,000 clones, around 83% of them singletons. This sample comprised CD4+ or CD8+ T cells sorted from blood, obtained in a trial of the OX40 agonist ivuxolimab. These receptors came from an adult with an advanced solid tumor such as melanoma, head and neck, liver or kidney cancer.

The CDR3 region has the DNA TGCGCCAGCAGCTTGGTGGGGGGGGCGAGAGGCTACACCTTC. This sequence encodes CASSLVGGARGYTF. This chain links TRBV5-1 with TRBJ1-2, with a possible D match to TRBD1 (6 bases). Germline assignment: CDR1 SGHRS and CDR2 YFSETQ. The CDR3 contains 14 residues. Trimming took 0 bases from V and 8 from J, leaving 14 bases between them. The whole variable domain, filled in from reference TRBV5-1 and TRBJ1-2, reads KAGVTQTPRYLIKTRGQQVTLSCSPISGHRSVSWYQQTPGQGLQFLFEYFSETQRNKGNFPGRFSGRQFSNSRSEMNVSTLELGDSALYLCASSLVGGARGYTFGSGTRLTVV.

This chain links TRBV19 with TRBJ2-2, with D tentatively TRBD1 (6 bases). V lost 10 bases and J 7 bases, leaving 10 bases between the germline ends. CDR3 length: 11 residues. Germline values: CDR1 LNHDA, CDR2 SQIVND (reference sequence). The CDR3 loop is CAIQGVGELFF. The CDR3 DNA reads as TGTGCCATACAGGGCGTCGGGGAGCTGTTTTTT. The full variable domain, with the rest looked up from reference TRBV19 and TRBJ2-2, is DGGITQSPKYLFRKEGQNVTLSCEQNLNHDAMYWYRQDPGQGLRLIYYSQIVNDFQKGDIAEGYSVSREKKESFPLTVTSAQKNPTAFYLCAIQGVGELFFGEGSRLTVL.

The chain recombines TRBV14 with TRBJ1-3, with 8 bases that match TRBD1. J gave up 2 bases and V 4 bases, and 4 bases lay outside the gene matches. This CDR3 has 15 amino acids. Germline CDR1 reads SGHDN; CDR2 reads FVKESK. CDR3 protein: CASSRDRGAGNTIYF. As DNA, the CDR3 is TGTGCCAGCAGCCGAGACAGGGGAGCTGGAAACACCATATATTTT.

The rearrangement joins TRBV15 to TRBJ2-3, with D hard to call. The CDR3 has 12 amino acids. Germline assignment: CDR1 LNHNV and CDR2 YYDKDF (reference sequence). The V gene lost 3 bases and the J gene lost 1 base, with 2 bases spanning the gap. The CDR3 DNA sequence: TGTGCCACCAGCAGCCGCACAGATACGCAGTATTTT. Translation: CATSSRTDTQYF.

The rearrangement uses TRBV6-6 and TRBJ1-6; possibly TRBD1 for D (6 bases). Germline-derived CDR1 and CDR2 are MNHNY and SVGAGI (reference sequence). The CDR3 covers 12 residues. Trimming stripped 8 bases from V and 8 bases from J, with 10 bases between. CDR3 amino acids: CASDSGDSPLHF. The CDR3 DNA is TGTGCCAGCGATTCAGGGGATTCACCCCTCCACTTT.

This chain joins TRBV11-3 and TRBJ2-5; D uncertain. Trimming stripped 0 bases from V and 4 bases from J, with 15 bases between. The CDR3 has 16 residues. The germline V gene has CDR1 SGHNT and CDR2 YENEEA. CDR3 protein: CASSLDPPGSGETQYF. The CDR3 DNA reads TGTGCCAGCAGCTTAGACCCCCCAGGTTCGGGAGAGACCCAGTACTTC. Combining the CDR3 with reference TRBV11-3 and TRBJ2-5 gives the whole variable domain EAGVVQSPRYKIIEKKQPVAFWCNPISGHNTLYWYLQNLGQGPELLIRYENEEAVDDSQLPKDRFSAERLKGVDSTLKIQPAELGDSAVYLCASSLDPPGSGETQYFGPGTRLLVL.

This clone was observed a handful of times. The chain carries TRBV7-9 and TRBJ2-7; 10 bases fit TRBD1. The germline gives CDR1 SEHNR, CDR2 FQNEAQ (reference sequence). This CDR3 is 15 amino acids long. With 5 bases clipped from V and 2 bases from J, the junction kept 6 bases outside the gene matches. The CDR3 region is CASSPRDRGPYEQYF. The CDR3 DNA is TGTGCCAGCAGCCCCCGGGACAGGGGACCCTACGAGCAGTACTTC.

The CDR3 sequence: CASSGRQGTTDTQYF. As DNA, the CDR3 is TGTGCCAGCAGCGGACGACAGGGGACAACAGATACGCAGTATTTT. The chain couples TRBV11-2 to TRBJ2-3, with 8 bases matching TRBD1. Germline trimming cut 5 bases from V and 3 bases from J; bases unmatched to any gene: 7. The CDR3 loop spans 15 amino acids. CDR1 and CDR2 from the germline V gene are SGHAT and FQNNGV.

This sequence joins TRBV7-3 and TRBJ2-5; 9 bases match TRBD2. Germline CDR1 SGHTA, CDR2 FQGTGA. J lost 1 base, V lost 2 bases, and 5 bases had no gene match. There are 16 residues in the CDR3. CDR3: CASSLGLAGSQETQYF. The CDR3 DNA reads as TGTGCCAGCAGCTTAGGCCTAGCGGGGTCCCAAGAGACCCAGTACTTC.

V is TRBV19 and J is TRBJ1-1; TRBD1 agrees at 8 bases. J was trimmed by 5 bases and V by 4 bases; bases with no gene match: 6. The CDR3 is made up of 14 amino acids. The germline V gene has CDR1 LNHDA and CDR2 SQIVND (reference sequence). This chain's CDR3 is CASSTRQGRTEAFF. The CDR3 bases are TGTGCCAGTAGTACCCGACAGGGGAGAACTGAAGCTTTCTTT.

This chain's CDR3 is CASSLGTDLRSPLHF. As DNA, the CDR3 is TGTGCCAGCAGCTTAGGGACAGACCTCAGGTCACCCCTCCACTTT. The V gene is TRBV7-6, the J gene TRBJ1-6; D might be TRBD1 (6 bases). CDR3 length: 15 residues. The V gene lost 1 base and the J gene lost 10 bases, with 14 bases spanning the gap. The germline gives CDR1 SGHVS, CDR2 FNYEAQ.

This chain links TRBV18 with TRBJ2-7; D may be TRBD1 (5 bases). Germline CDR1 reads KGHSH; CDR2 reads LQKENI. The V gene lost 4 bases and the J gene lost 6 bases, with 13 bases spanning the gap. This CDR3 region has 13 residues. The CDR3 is CASSLQGSGEQYF. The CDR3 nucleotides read TGTGCCAGCTCACTTCAGGGTTCTGGCGAGCAGTACTTC. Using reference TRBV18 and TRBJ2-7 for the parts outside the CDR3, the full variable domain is NAGVMQNPRHLVRRRGQEARLRCSPMKGHSHVYWYRQLPEEGLKFMVYLQKENIIDESGMPKERFSAEFPKEGPSILRIQQVVRGDSAAYFCASSLQGSGEQYFGPGTRLTVT.

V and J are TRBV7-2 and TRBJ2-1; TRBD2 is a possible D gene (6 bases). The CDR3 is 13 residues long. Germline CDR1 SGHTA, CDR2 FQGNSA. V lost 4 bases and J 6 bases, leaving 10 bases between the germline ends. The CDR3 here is CASSSQEGNEQFF. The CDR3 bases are TGTGCCAGCAGCTCCCAGGAGGGCAATGAGCAGTTCTTC.

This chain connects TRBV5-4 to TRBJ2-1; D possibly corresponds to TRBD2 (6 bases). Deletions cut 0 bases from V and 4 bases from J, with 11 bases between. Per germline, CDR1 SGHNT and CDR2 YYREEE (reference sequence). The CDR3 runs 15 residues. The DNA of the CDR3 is TGTGCCAGCAGCTTGGTGGGGGGAAGGTACAATGAGCAGTTCTTC. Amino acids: CASSLVGGRYNEQFF.

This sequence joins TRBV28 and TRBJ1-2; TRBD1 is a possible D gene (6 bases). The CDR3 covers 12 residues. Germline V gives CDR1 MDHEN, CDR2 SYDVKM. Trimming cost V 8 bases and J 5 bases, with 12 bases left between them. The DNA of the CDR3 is TGTGCCAGCGGAGGGGGGAGGTATGGCTACACCTTC. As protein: CASGGGRYGYTF.

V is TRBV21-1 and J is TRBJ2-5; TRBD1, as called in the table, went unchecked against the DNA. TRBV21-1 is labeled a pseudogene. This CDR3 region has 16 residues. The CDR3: CASSQTDRRYSETQYF. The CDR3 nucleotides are TGTGCCAGCAGCCAAACGGACAGGAGGTATTCAGAGACCCAGTACTTC.

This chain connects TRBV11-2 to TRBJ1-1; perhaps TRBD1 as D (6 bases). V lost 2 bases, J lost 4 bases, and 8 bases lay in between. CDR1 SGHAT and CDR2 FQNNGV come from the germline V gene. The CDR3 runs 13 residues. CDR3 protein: CASSLMGATEAFF. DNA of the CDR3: TGTGCCAGCAGCTTAATGGGGGCCACTGAAGCTTTCTTT.

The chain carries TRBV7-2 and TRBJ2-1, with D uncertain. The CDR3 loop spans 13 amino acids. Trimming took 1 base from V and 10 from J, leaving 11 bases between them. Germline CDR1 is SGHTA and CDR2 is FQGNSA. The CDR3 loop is CASSLDLEREQFF. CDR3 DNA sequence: TGTGCCAGCAGCTTAGATTTGGAACGAGAGCAGTTCTTC.

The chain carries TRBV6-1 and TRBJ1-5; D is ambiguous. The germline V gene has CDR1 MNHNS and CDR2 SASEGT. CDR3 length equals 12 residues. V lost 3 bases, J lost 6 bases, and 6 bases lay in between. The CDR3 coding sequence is TGTGCCAGCAGTGACCCCAGTCAGCCCCAGCATTTT. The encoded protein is CASSDPSQPQHF.

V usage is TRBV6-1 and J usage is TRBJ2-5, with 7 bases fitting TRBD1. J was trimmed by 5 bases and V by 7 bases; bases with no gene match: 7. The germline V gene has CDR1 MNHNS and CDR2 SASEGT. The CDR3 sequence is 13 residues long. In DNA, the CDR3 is TGTGCCAGCATAAGGGGGCCCGGGGAGACCCAGTACTTC. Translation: CASIRGPGETQYF.

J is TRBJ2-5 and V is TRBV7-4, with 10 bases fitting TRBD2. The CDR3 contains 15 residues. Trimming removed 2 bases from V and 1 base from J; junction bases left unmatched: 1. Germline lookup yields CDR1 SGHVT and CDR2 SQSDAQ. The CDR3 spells CASSLRTSGQETQYF. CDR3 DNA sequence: TGTGCCAGCAGCTTACGGACTAGCGGCCAAGAGACCCAGTACTTC.

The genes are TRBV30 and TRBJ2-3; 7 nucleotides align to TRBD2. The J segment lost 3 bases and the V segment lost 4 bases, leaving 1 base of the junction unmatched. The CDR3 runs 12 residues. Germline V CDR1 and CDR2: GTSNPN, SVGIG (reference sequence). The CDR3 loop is CAWTSGTDTQYF. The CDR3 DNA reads TGTGCCTGGACTAGCGGTACAGATACGCAGTATTTT.

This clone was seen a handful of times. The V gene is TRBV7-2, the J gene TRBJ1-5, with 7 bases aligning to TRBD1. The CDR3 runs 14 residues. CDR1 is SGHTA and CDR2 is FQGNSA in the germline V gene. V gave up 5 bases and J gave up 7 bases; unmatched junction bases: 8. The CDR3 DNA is TGTGCCAGCAGCGAGGGACAGCGGCAACAGCCCCAGCATTTT. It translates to CASSEGQRQQPQHF. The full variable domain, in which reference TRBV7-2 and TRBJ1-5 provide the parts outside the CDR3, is GAGVSQSPSNKVTEKGKDVELRCDPISGHTALYWYRQSLGQGLEFLIYFQGNSAPDKSGLPSDRFSAERTGGSVSTLTIQRTQQEDSAVYLCASSEGQRQQPQHFGDGTRLSIL.

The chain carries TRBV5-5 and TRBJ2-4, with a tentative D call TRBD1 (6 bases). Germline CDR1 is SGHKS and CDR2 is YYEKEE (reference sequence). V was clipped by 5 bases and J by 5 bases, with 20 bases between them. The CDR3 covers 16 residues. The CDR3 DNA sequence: TGTGCCAGCAGGGGGGCGCATGATCTTTCCGAAAACATTCAGTACTTC. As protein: CASRGAHDLSENIQYF.